This TCR beta chain was captured in a study of blood T cell repertoires in COVID-19 (dated by TCRdb to the early 2020s). Notes on the research overall: Samples from collaborators originated in the United States, Italy and Spain and spanned both the acute and convalescent phases of COVID-19. The samples were drawn from the first 160 participants of the ongoing ImmuneRACE study and from some 1,300 subjects provided by 6 global collaborators. Where HLA class I and class II types were available, the types were taken from metadata supplied by the sample provider, not from assay-based typing. The repertoires were released in a freely available public database meant as a resource for research on the immune response to SARS-CoV-2. Nearly every sample came with metadata listing a de-identified subject ID, COVID-19 status, age in years and sex. Deeply sampled blood TCRbeta repertoires from subjects exposed to, actively infected with, or recovered from COVID-19 were included in the dataset. The prospective study material was composed of cDNA or gDNA derived from T cells, B-cell-depleted T cells, or PBMCs. General findings and caveats noted by the study authors: The amount of clinical and demographic metadata varied by source and participant and was provided uncurated.

V and J are trimmed by 6 bases and 2 bases, and the gene matches miss 2 bases of the junction. From the germline V gene, CDR1 is MDHEN and CDR2 is SYDVKM. The CDR3 contains 13 residues, cysteine and phenylalanine counted. The read is trimmed to its CDR3 DNA, 39 bases read in frame from base 1. Participants in the prospective study were enrolled through a virtual design, were aged about 18 to 90 years, and lived in 20 to 30 United States geographic areas. Cohort assignment in the prospective study relied on participant-reported clinical history from a screening survey and a study questionnaire. Recovered participants in ImmuneRACE Cohort 3 were defined by two consecutive negative NP/OP PCR tests, clearance by a healthcare professional, or resolution of symptoms. In the prospective study, whole blood, serum and a nasopharyngeal or oropharyngeal swab were collected from each participant by mobile phlebotomists. Over a roughly 2-month period, participants in the prospective study had the option of providing additional blood draws and questionnaires. Prospective study blood samples were shipped either frozen or at room temperature before DNA extraction.

The immunoSEQ Assay, a bias-controlled multiplex PCR, was used to amplify TCRbeta CDR3 regions from genomic DNA. As for the authors' bioinformatics: Nucleated cell counts per sample were estimated from amplification of reference gene primers within the assay. To quantify the absolute abundance of each unique TCRbeta CDR3 rearrangement, sequence reads were collapsed and filtered. Productive Simpson clonality was computed per sample as the square root of Simpson's diversity index over productive rearrangements. TCRdb stores this immuneACCESS table with in-frame sequences only. Part of the clones is absent; in the studies checked, under half of the shortfall reflects unresolved V genes, and no reason is known for the rest. V and J calls and clone size come straight from that table; D and trimming were deduced from the DNA. The sample has under 300,000 clones on record, nearly 90% of them singletons. About 1% of the sample comes from the top ten.

Concerning this clone itself: Which antigen it targets is not known. The record has no base qualities; no much larger clone is one base away.

This clonotype was sampled from a woman under 40 who had recovered from COVID-19. The chain was built from TRBV28 and TRBJ2-5; 8 middle bases align to TRBD2. The source material was PBMCs or T cells enriched from blood (not recorded which). The CDR3 protein sequence reads: CASSGLAQETQYF. The sequenced DNA is TGTGCCAGCAGCGGACTAGCTCAAGAGACCCAGTACTTC.